The text below deals with one T cell receptor beta chain. The assay was immunoSEQ multiplex PCR, and TCRdb's table has in-frame clones only and misses some. The table shows 200,000 to 250,000 clones, with around nine tenths occurring only once. These data come from a study of blood T cell repertoires in COVID-19. The overall study: COVID-19 samples, acute and convalescent, were from the United States, Italy and Spain. T cells, B-cell-depleted T cells, or PBMCs provided the cDNA or gDNA that served as material.

Germline CDR1 reads SQVTM; CDR2 reads ANQGSEA. CDR3 length: 15 amino acids. Trimming removed 6 bases from V and 1 base from J; junction bases left unmatched: 10. The TCR originated in a woman aged 18-29 years who had recovered from COVID-19. The sequenced sample was peripheral blood. The chain is built from TRBV29-1 and TRBJ2-5; TRBD2 matches 8 bases. CDR3 DNA sequence: TGCAGCGTCCCGGGGGGGTTAAAGTTCCAAGAGACCCAGTACTTC. Protein sequence: CSVPGGLKFQETQYF.